This is a list of T cell receptor beta chains from one sample in a study of cytomegalovirus exposure and HLA in healthy donors. This table comes from immunoSEQ multiplex PCR, and its TCRdb copy is limited to in-frame clones, with some not included. The table has about 100,000 clones, roughly 88% seen once; the top ten hold 3% to 3.5%. Material: PBMCs. The receptors stem from a woman aged 18-35 years in good health and CMV-seronegative. The CDR3 runs from the conserved cysteine through the conserved F or W. The order of the fields is CDR3 length, clone size, V gene, J gene, D gene, CDR3 DNA, CDR3 protein. A D gene is named only where the DNA matches it firmly. For some rows the clone size is stated as once, few or many, or as a class when expanded; others skip it.

>19|.|TRBV10-3|TRBJ2-6|TRBD1
TGTGCCATCAGTCAAATCGGGACAGGACTTAGCTCTGGGGCCAACGTCCTGACTTTC
CAISQIGTGLSSGANVLTF
>16|.|TRBV27|TRBJ1-6|TRBD1
TGTGCCAGCAGTTCAGACAGGGGATCCCTAAATTCACCCCTCCACTTT
CASSSDRGSLNSPLHF
>16|.|TRBV4-2|TRBJ1-5|.
TGTGCCAGCAGCCAAGGAGAGGGAGGAGGCAATCAGCCCCAGCATTTT
CASSQGEGGGNQPQHF
>16|.|TRBV6-5|TRBJ2-7|.
TGTGCCAGCAGTTATGGCGTAAGACGGGAAACCTACGAGCAGTACTTC
CASSYGVRRETYEQYF
>16|.|TRBV7-9|TRBJ2-2|TRBD1
TGTGCCAGCAGCGTTACAGGGGGTTTGAACACCGGGGAGCTGTTTTTT
CASSVTGGLNTGELFF
>11|few|TRBV6-5|TRBJ1-2|.
TGTGCCAGCAGAGGGGCGGCTGGCTACACCTTC
CASRGAAGYTF
>15|.|TRBV6-1|TRBJ1-5|.
TGTGCCAGCAGTGCTATGGACACGGGGGGTCAGCCCCAGCATTTT
CASSAMDTGGQPQHF
>16|.|TRBV9|TRBJ2-5|TRBD1
TGTGCCAGCAGCCCTGGGACAGTTGGGTCCCAAGAGACCCAGTACTTC
CASSPGTVGSQETQYF
>12|once|TRBV27|TRBJ2-3|.
TGTGCCAGCAGTCAGGGGTGGGATACGCAGTATTTT
CASSQGWDTQYF
>15|.|TRBV27|TRBJ1-3|.
TGTGCCAGCAGTTTATCAGGAGGGGTTGGAAACACCATATATTTT
CASSLSGGVGNTIYF
>11|.|TRBV11-3|TRBJ2-3|.
TGTGCCAGCAGCGGAAATGGAGGGCAGTATTTT
CASSGNGGQYF
>15|.|TRBV5-1|TRBJ1-2|TRBD1
TGCGCCAGCAGCCTGAACGGACAGGGCGGGTATGGCTACACCTTC
CASSLNGQGGYGYTF
>13|.|TRBV6-5|TRBJ1-1|.
TGTGCCAGCAGTGGACTAATACACACTGAAGCTTTCTTT
CASSGLIHTEAFF
>16|.|TRBV10-3|TRBJ2-1|TRBD2
TGTGCCATCAGTGAGGGACTAGCGGGGGGGTTGAATGAGCAGTTCTTC
CAISEGLAGGLNEQFF
>15|once|TRBV4-2|TRBJ2-7|.
TGTGCCAGCAGCCAAGAACAGGGAAGGAGCTACGAGCAGTACTTC
CASSQEQGRSYEQYF
>14|few|TRBV11-2|TRBJ1-1|.
TGTGCCAGCAGCTTGATCCGCGGGGCGGTCGAAGCTTTCTTT
CASSLIRGAVEAFF
>14|.|TRBV6-4|TRBJ1-5|.
TGTGCCAGCAGTGACCTGGGGCCTAGTCAGCCCCAGCATTTT
CASSDLGPSQPQHF
>13|.|TRBV30|TRBJ2-7|TRBD1
TGTGCCTGGACCCCACAGGGGAATTACGAGCAGTACTTC
CAWTPQGNYEQYF
>16|.|TRBV5-1|TRBJ1-2|.
TGCGCCAGCAGCTCAGAAGGACACATTCAAATCTATGGCTACACCTTC
CASSSEGHIQIYGYTF
>16|.|TRBV9|TRBJ1-1|.
TGTGCCAGCAGCCCCCAGCAGGAAACAGCTAACACTGAAGCTTTCTTT
CASSPQQETANTEAFF
>12|.|TRBV5-1|TRBJ2-7|TRBD1
TGCGCCAGCTTTGACAGGGCCTACGAGCAGTACTTC
CASFDRAYEQYF
>14|.|TRBV30|TRBJ2-1|TRBD1
TGTGCCTGGGGCATAAGGACAGGGAACGATGAGCAGTTCTTC
CAWGIRTGNDEQFF
>15|few|TRBV18|TRBJ2-5|TRBD1
TGTGCCAGCTCATATAAAATGCAGGGGGAAGAGACCCAGTACTTC
CASSYKMQGEETQYF